This TCR beta chain stems from a study of blood T cells in healthy people across ages. Overall study results and limits: Nothing was known about donor CMV status, and this possibly confounded expanded clonotype changes.

Together with a sample-barcoded 5' primer, a J-beta primer mix was included in a second PCR lasting roughly 6 to 12 cycles. The authors tagged each cDNA molecule using a template-switch adaptor with 12 random nucleotides. MiXCR was run by TCRdb on the 5' RACE reads, yielding one entry per CDR3 protein. Here the sample spans about 1.1 million distinct CDR3 sequences, roughly two fifths being singletons. This CDR3 has 13 residues. The V segment lost 3 bases and the J segment 4 bases; nucleotides outside the gene matches: 0. Germline loops: CDR1 GTSNPN, CDR2 SVGIG (reference sequence). Healthy Caucasians from Russia aged roughly 6 to 95 served as donors. In the case of this clonotype: Antigen unknown.

Sequencing was performed on blood. This TCR was recovered from a man aged 18 to 30 in good health. This sequence joins TRBV30 and TRBJ1-5; 10 nucleotides line up with TRBD1. The CDR3 spells CAWRGQGNQPQHF. Here the CDR3 DNA reads TGTGCCTGGAGGGGACAGGGGAATCAGCCCCAGCATTTT.